The clone carrying this T cell receptor beta chain came up a few times. This record comes from a study of blood T cell repertoires in COVID-19. On the study more broadly: Sites in the United States, Italy and Spain provided acute and convalescent COVID-19 samples.

Per the original methods: Quantification of nucleated cells was approximated via reference gene primer amplification. Libraries were prepared by immunoSEQ multiplex PCR; TCRdb keeps only in-frame clonotypes and omits some of them. V, J and clone size reflect that table, while D and trimming were determined from the DNA. The sample records 200,000 to 300,000 clones, approximately 86% being singletons. Trimming at V came to 0 bases and at J to 6 bases, leaving 1 base not matched to a gene. The CDR3 length is 15 residues. Per the germline V gene, CDR1 is LGHNA and CDR2 is YSLEER. This receptor was obtained from a woman aged 55-70 years with COVID-19, enrolled during active disease. The sequencing sample was made of peripheral blood. The V and J genes are TRBV4-3 and TRBJ1-6; 8 nucleotides align to TRBD1. CDR3 residues: CASSQDRGPNSPLHF. The CDR3 nucleotides read TGCGCCAGCAGCCAAGACAGGGGGCCTAATTCACCCCTCCACTTT.